Shown below are 32 T cell receptor beta chains from a single sample sequenced in a study of cytotoxic CD8 clonotypes in ibrutinib-treated CLL. Some clones are missing from TCRdb's copy, which holds only in-frame ones; the method was immunoSEQ multiplex PCR. Here the sample spans some 63,000 clones, approximately 90% being singletons. The specimen comprised PBMCs, sampled after 12 months of ibrutinib treatment. The receptor source for this set is a human donor with chronic lymphocytic leukemia.

This clone is a singleton in its sample. The rearrangement joins TRBV9 to TRBJ1-3; no clear D. V was cut by 2 bases and J by 0 bases, with 9 bases left in between. The V gene's germline CDR1 is SGDLS and CDR2 YYNGEE. The CDR3 is 15 amino acids. The CDR3 nucleotides are TGTGCCAGCAGCGTCGAGACGGTCTCTGGAAACACCATATATTTT. This translates into CASSVETVSGNTIYF.

This rearrangement joins TRBV7-9 to TRBJ1-2; 8 nucleotides agree with TRBD1. The V and J ends lost 5 bases and 4 bases, in that order; junction bases with no gene match: 12. CDR1 SEHNR and CDR2 FQNEAQ come from the germline V gene (reference sequence). The CDR3 spans 16 residues. The DNA for the CDR3 is TGTGCCAGCAGCCCCAGGACAGGGTTAACCCTCTATGGCTACACCTTC. It specifies CASSPRTGLTLYGYTF.

This chain joins TRBV5-1 and TRBJ2-5; D possibly corresponds to TRBD1 (5 bases). V was cut by 2 bases and J by 4 bases, with 9 bases left in between. This CDR3 has 13 residues. Germline V gene sequence: CDR1 SGHRS, CDR2 YFSETQ. The CDR3, as DNA: TGCGCCAGCAGCTTAGGACAAAGAGAGACCCAGTACTTC. As protein: CASSLGQRETQYF.

As concerns this clone: At the DNA level, this CDR3 is encoded by other sequences in the same sample as well. V gene TRBV6-1 combines with J gene TRBJ1-2, with D perhaps matching TRBD1 (6 bases). This CDR3 has 16 amino acids. With 0 bases removed from V and 2 bases from J, the gap between germline ends came to 13 bases. The germline gives CDR1 MNHNS, CDR2 SASEGT. Here the CDR3 reads CASSEAGAGINYGYTF. The CDR3 DNA sequence: TGTGCCAGCAGTGAAGCGGGGGCGGGTATAAACTATGGCTACACCTTC.

The CDR3 loop is CASSSTSGDNEQFF. CDR3 nucleotide sequence: TGTGCCAGCAGTTCGACTAGCGGTGACAATGAGCAGTTCTTC. This chain connects TRBV6-5 to TRBJ2-1; 9 bases agree with TRBD2. With V trimmed by 4 bases and J by 5 bases, 3 bases remained unmatched. CDR1 is MNHEY, CDR2 SVGAGI, per germline. The CDR3 spans 14 residues.

The table lists this clone with a few counts. The chain has TRBV4-3 and TRBJ2-6; D is possibly TRBD1 or TRBD2 (5 bases each). The V gene's germline CDR1 is LGHNA and CDR2 YSLEER. CDR3 length equals 16 residues. V was trimmed by 0 bases and J by 4 bases, leaving 10 bases between them. The CDR3 sequence: CASSQDPGRGANVLTF. As DNA, the CDR3 is TGCGCCAGCAGCCAAGATCCGGGGCGCGGGGCCAACGTCCTGACTTTC.

Comment on this clone: At one boundary the junction diverges from the germline segment, which might be a read error. This CDR3 is also generated by other DNA sequences in the sample. This chain links TRBV4-1 with TRBJ2-7, with 14 bases that match TRBD2. CDR3 size: 15 residues. The germline gives CDR1 MGHRA, CDR2 YSYEKL. The CDR3 region is CASSPMGLAGDEQYF. Here the CDR3 DNA reads TGCGCCAGCAGCCCAATGGGACTAGCGGGAGACGAACAGTACTTC.

This chain connects TRBV19 to TRBJ1-2, with D possibly TRBD1 on 6 matching bases. Deletions cut 4 bases from V and 4 bases from J, with 10 bases between. The CDR3 runs to 13 residues. Germline lookup yields CDR1 LNHDA and CDR2 SQIVND (reference sequence). The CDR3 protein is CASSTLGGYGYTF. The CDR3 DNA is TGTGCCAGTAGTACCCTAGGGGGCTATGGCTACACCTTC.

The chain couples TRBV7-2 to TRBJ1-1; no clear D. Germline CDR1 reads SGHTA; CDR2 reads FQGNSA. V dropped 5 bases and J dropped 3 bases, with 10 bases sitting between them. The CDR3 spans 13 residues. CDR3 DNA: TGTGCCAGCAGCCTTCGGTGGTACACTGAAGCTTTCTTT. Its protein product is CASSLRWYTEAFF.

The CDR3 bases are TGCGCCAGCAGCCAAGCCACAGGGATAACTAATGAAAAACTGTTTTTT. Its translation: CASSQATGITNEKLFF. The V call is TRBV4-1, the J call TRBJ1-4; the D gene is possibly TRBD1 (6 bases). CDR1 and CDR2 (germline): MGHRA, YSYEKL. V was shortened by 1 base and J by 1 base, with 10 bases between the two germline ends. This CDR3 has 16 residues.

The chain uses TRBV6-6 and TRBJ1-1; 9 positions agree with TRBD1. Germline CDR1 and CDR2: MNHNY and SVGAGI (reference sequence). CDR3 length: 14 residues. Losses at the gene ends were 7 bases for V and 7 bases for J; bases not matched to a gene: 10. CDR3 loop: CASIRTEDRGEAFF. CDR3 DNA sequence: TGTGCCAGCATCCGCACGGAGGACAGGGGTGAAGCTTTCTTT.

The rearrangement joins TRBV27 to TRBJ1-2; D gene uncertain. Germline assignment: CDR1 MNHEY and CDR2 SMNVEV (reference sequence). V was shortened by 6 bases and J by 1 base, with 15 bases between the two germline ends. The length of the CDR3 is 15 residues. CDR3 sequence (DNA): TGTGCCAGCAGGCTGACAAGATATAATAACTATGGCTACACCTTC. It yields the protein CASRLTRYNNYGYTF.

This chain joins TRBV5-4 and TRBJ1-1; D might be TRBD1 (6 bases). The V gene lost 1 base and the J gene lost 0 bases, with 10 bases spanning the gap. Per the germline V gene, CDR1 is SGHNT and CDR2 is YYREEE (reference sequence). This CDR3 comprises 15 residues. The CDR3 protein is CASSLPGALNTEAFF. The DNA of the CDR3 is TGTGCCAGCAGCTTGCCAGGGGCGCTGAACACTGAAGCTTTCTTT.

The V call is TRBV11-2, the J call TRBJ1-1; D not resolved. The CDR3 totals 12 residues. Trimming removed 3 bases at V and 0 bases at J, with 2 bases between. Germline V gene sequence: CDR1 SGHAT, CDR2 FQNNGV. CDR3 bases: TGTGCCAGCAGCTTTTTGAACACTGAAGCTTTCTTT. It translates to CASSFLNTEAFF.

The chain carries TRBV27 and TRBJ2-1; 11 bases are a match to TRBD1. V shed 4 bases and J 5 bases; nucleotides not matched to a gene: 7. This CDR3 has 16 residues. Germline V gene lookup returns CDR1 MNHEY and CDR2 SMNVEV (reference sequence). CDR3: CASSSWGTGGDNEQFF. CDR3 nucleotides: TGTGCCAGCAGTTCATGGGGGACAGGGGGGGACAATGAGCAGTTCTTC.

V gene TRBV6-6 combines with J gene TRBJ2-7, with D uncertain. Trimming stripped 2 bases from V and 7 bases from J, with 18 bases between. Germline V gene data show CDR1 as MNHNY and CDR2 as SVGAGI (reference sequence). The CDR3 runs to 15 residues. The CDR3, as DNA: TGTGCCAGCAGTTACGAAGGCGGATCGGCCGGGGAGCAGTACTTC. Translated, it gives CASSYEGGSAGEQYF.

The rearrangement links TRBV27 to TRBJ2-3; D gene unclear. Germline V gene lookup returns CDR1 MNHEY and CDR2 SMNVEV (reference sequence). CDR3 length: 13 amino acids. V gave up 0 bases and J gave up 4 bases, with 5 bases separating them. As DNA, the CDR3 is TGTGCCAGCAGTTTATCGAGAGCAGATACGCAGTATTTT. Its protein is CASSLSRADTQYF.

The chain has TRBV4-2 and TRBJ2-7; 13 bases line up with TRBD2. The CDR3 is 18 residues long. V shed 0 bases and J 2 bases; nucleotides not matched to a gene: 7. The V gene's germline CDR1 is LGHNA and CDR2 YNFKEQ. The CDR3 nucleotides are TGTGCCAGCAGCCAAGATTGGACTAGCGGGAGTATTACCTACGAGCAGTACTTC. This codes for CASSQDWTSGSITYEQYF.

This clone has more than one count but fewer than ten. The rearrangement joins TRBV6-5 to TRBJ1-1, with D uncertain. V lost 7 bases to trimming and J lost 3 bases, with 15 bases between them. This CDR3 is built from 14 residues. The germline gives CDR1 MNHEY, CDR2 SVGAGI. In DNA, the CDR3 is TGTGCCAGCACTCGAGGTGGGGAGTACACTGAAGCTTTCTTT. It yields the protein CASTRGGEYTEAFF.

The CDR3 loop reads CASSLFEGQGTGELFF. The CDR3 region has the DNA TGTGCCAGCAGCTTATTCGAAGGGCAGGGGACCGGGGAGCTGTTTTTT. The chain joins TRBV7-3 to TRBJ2-2, with D possibly matching TRBD1 (6 bases). V shed 2 bases and J shed 5 bases, with 15 bases lying between them. This CDR3 has 16 amino acids. Germline CDR1 is SGHTA and CDR2 is FQGTGA. Drawing the rest from reference TRBV7-3 and TRBJ2-2, the complete variable domain is GAGVSQTPSNKVTEKGKYVELRCDPISGHTALYWYRQSLGQGPEFLIYFQGTGAADDSGLPNDRFFAVRPEGSVSTLKIQRTERGDSAVYLCASSLFEGQGTGELFFGEGSRLTVL.

The chain combines TRBV28 with TRBJ2-3, with D perhaps matching TRBD2 (5 bases). V lost 1 base and J lost 4, with 18 bases in between. The CDR3 consists of 17 residues. The germline CDR1 and CDR2 sequences are MDHEN and SYDVKM. CDR3 residues: CASSLFGGRSGADTQYF. CDR3 bases: TGTGCCAGCAGTTTATTTGGCGGCAGATCCGGGGCAGATACGCAGTATTTT.

The chain employs TRBV30 and TRBJ2-3; the match to TRBD2 covers 7 bases. Looked up from germline, CDR1 is GTSNPN and CDR2 is SVGIG (reference sequence). V lost 0 bases to trimming and J lost 2 bases; unmatched junction nucleotides: 5. The CDR3 has 15 amino acids. The CDR3 spells CAWSVEAGYTDTQYF. Here the CDR3 DNA reads TGTGCCTGGAGTGTAGAAGCGGGATACACAGATACGCAGTATTTT. Full variable domain (missing parts from reference TRBV30 and TRBJ2-3): SQTIHQWPATLVQPVGSPLSLECTVEGTSNPNLYWYRQAAGRGLQLLFYSVGIGQISSEVPQNLSASRPQDRQFILSSKKLLLSDSGFYLCAWSVEAGYTDTQYFGPGTRLTVL.

V and J are TRBV6-6 and TRBJ1-1, with unresolved D. V was pared by 7 bases and J by 2 bases, with 11 bases between. Germline CDR1 is MNHNY and CDR2 is SVGAGI (reference sequence). The CDR3 loop spans 13 amino acids. The CDR3 nucleotides are TGTGCCAGCACAGCAGATCCTAACACTGAAGCTTTCTTT. It codes for CASTADPNTEAFF.

This clone was seen a few times. The V call is TRBV6-1, the J call TRBJ2-7; 7 bases match TRBD1. V lost 8 bases to trimming and J lost 3 bases; unmatched junction nucleotides: 7. The CDR3 consists of 13 residues. Germline lookup yields CDR1 MNHNS and CDR2 SASEGT. CDR3 sequence: CASSMDRFYEQYF. CDR3 bases: TGTGCCAGCTCAATGGACAGGTTCTACGAGCAGTACTTC.

The V gene is TRBV6-5, the J gene TRBJ2-7; TRBD1 aligns across 8 bases. The V gene's germline CDR1 is MNHEY and CDR2 SVGAGI. This CDR3 contains 15 residues. Unmatched junction bases numbered 5, after V lost 4 bases and J lost 0 bases. CDR3 nucleotide sequence: TGTGCCAGCAGTTTCGGACAGGGCAGCTCCTACGAGCAGTACTTC. Its protein product is CASSFGQGSSYEQYF.

This clone was recorded a few times. The chain carries TRBV18 and TRBJ1-5; 8 bases are shared with TRBD1. V shed 4 bases, J shed 11 bases, and the junction held 7 bases outside the gene matches. CDR3 length: 13 amino acids. The germline CDR1 and CDR2 sequences are KGHSH and LQKENI. The CDR3 sequence is CASSLGQGDSQHF. CDR3 coding DNA: TGTGCCAGCTCACTCGGACAGGGCGATTCCCAGCATTTT.

The chain links TRBV11-3 to TRBJ2-1, with TRBD1 matching 8 bases. Trimming took 5 bases from V and 5 from J; bases not matched to a gene: 5. The germline V gene has CDR1 SGHNT and CDR2 YENEEA. The CDR3 consists of 14 residues. CDR3 loop: CASSPRTGNNEQFF. CDR3 in DNA: TGTGCCAGCAGCCCACGGACAGGGAACAATGAGCAGTTCTTC.

About this clone: This same CDR3 is encoded by further DNA sequences in the sample. J is TRBJ1-1 and V is TRBV6-6; D possibly corresponds to TRBD1 (5 bases). Trimming left V 4 bases short and J 1 base short, with 10 bases between. The CDR3 runs 14 residues. The germline V gene has CDR1 MNHNY and CDR2 SVGAGI (reference sequence). The CDR3 here is CASSFDSGNTEAFF. CDR3 nucleotide sequence: TGTGCCAGCAGTTTCGACAGTGGGAACACTGAAGCTTTCTTT.

The chain recombines TRBV5-8 with TRBJ2-1; TRBD2 might be the D (7 bases). CDR3 length: 17 amino acids. Germline lookup yields CDR1 SGHTS and CDR2 YDEGEE. V was cut by 7 bases and J by 0 bases, with 20 bases left in between. CDR3 bases: TGTGCCAGCGCCAAGGGGGGGCTAGCGACCTCCTACAATGAGCAGTTCTTC. It translates to CASAKGGLATSYNEQFF.

The chain joins TRBV14 to TRBJ2-3; 12 nucleotides line up with TRBD2. The V gene's germline CDR1 is SGHDN and CDR2 FVKESK. J was trimmed by 2 bases and V by 5 bases; bases with no gene match: 8. This CDR3 has 17 amino acids. The CDR3 protein is CASSKTSSGRATDTQYF. The CDR3 DNA follows: TGTGCCAGCAGCAAGACTTCTAGCGGGAGGGCCACAGATACGCAGTATTTT.

The V call is TRBV10-1, the J call TRBJ2-2; 7 nucleotides agree with TRBD2. CDR1 WNHNN and CDR2 SYGVQD come from the germline V gene (reference sequence). The CDR3 consists of 17 residues. The V and J ends lost 1 base and 3 bases, in that order; junction bases with no gene match: 8. The CDR3 DNA is TGCGCCAGCAGTGAGTTCATCGCTAGCGGCCACACCGGGGAGCTGTTTTTT. This gives the protein CASSEFIASGHTGELFF.

The chain employs TRBV5-1 and TRBJ1-5; no clear D. This CDR3 comprises 14 residues. The ends were cut back, 4 bases at V and 2 bases at J, with 10 bases in the middle. Germline values: CDR1 SGHRS, CDR2 YFSETQ. The CDR3 spells CASSLGERNQPQHF. The CDR3 nucleotides read TGCGCCAGCAGCCTGGGAGAGCGCAATCAGCCCCAGCATTTT. The variable domain in full, with the rest retrieved from reference TRBV5-1 and TRBJ1-5, is KAGVTQTPRYLIKTRGQQVTLSCSPISGHRSVSWYQQTPGQGLQFLFEYFSETQRNKGNFPGRFSGRQFSNSRSEMNVSTLELGDSALYLCASSLGERNQPQHFGDGTRLSIL.